This T cell receptor (beta chain) was observed in a study of T cell repertoires in cytomegalovirus infection. Study details: Public TCR beta signatures were indicative of both CMV infection and a matching HLA type. Study-level points and caveats: CMV-specific TCR beta clonotypes restricted by HLA-C were the ones dominating the ex vivo response. CMV carriers with the relevant HLA were identified by cumulative public TCR beta family frequency.

CDR3 length: 20 residues. The V end was cut by 3 bases, the J end by 2 bases, with 25 bases between. Germline assignment: CDR1 LGHNA and CDR2 YSLEER. This clonotype was seen only a few times. Its antigen remains unknown. From the reads, TCRdb called clonotypes with MiXCR, one entry per CDR3 protein. The table lists about 830,000 distinct CDR3 sequences, about 31% of them singletons. Specimen: cultured CD8+ T cells from PBMCs, collected from culture after CMV antigen stimulation. The chain uses TRBV4-3 and TRBJ2-2, with D perhaps assigned TRBD1 or TRBD2 (6 bases each). The TCR comes from a human donor in good health (CMV status not recorded). Some clones in this sample may be carry-over from other donors' samples. The CDR3 here is CASSQGIRTLGGLNTGELFF. The CDR3 region has the DNA TGCGCCAGCAGCCAGGGGATACGGACCTTAGGGGGGTTAAACACCGGGGAGCTGTTTTTT.